This T cell receptor delta chain was obtained from a study of gamma-delta chains in newborns, infants, children. Study details: Microbial exposure reportedly drives polyclonal innate γδ T cell expansion after birth.

This clone was counted many times. A read error likely explains this, since a far larger clone differs by one base. Other DNA sequences in this sample translate to the same CDR3. TCRdb reapplied CATT to the reads. The sample holds roughly 5,000 delta-chain clones; around 2.8% are singletons and the top ten take approximately 16%. The CDR3 totals 14 residues. Germline V CDR1 and CDR2: GEAIGNYY, EKD. The V gene is TRDV2, the J gene TRDJ1; 10 bases line up with TRDD3. The sequence came from a child who was a newborn, infant or young child, either healthy, febrile or measles-vaccinated (not recorded which). Source material: blood. Here the CDR3 reads CACDTGGYTDKLIF. CDR3 sequence (DNA): TGCGCCTGTGACACTGGGGGATACACCGATAAACTCATCTTT.